In its sample, the clone carrying this TCR beta chain was seen once. Antigen specificity is unknown. The data originate from a study of OX40 agonist ivuxolimab in advanced cancers. About the research overall: Patients with prior anti-PD-1, anti-PD-L1 or anti-CTLA-4 therapy were eligible; about 41% had some.

Using immunoSEQ multiplex PCR, the repertoire was profiled, and TCRdb retains in-frame clones only, with some absent. The data hold 70,000 to 85,000 clones, with approximately 93% observed a single time. General study points: Expanded clones were, on average, more numerous in CD8+ T cells than in CD4+.

Unmatched junction bases numbered 10, after V lost 6 bases and J lost 0 bases. CDR3 size: 17 residues. Germline loops: CDR1 SGHAT, CDR2 FQNNGV. Blood got drawn at baseline, again on cycle 4 day 1, and then on cycle 7 day 1. The sample consisted of CD4+ or CD8+ T cells sorted from blood, taken in a trial of the OX40 agonist ivuxolimab. The J gene is TRBJ2-2, the V gene TRBV11-2; 7 bases align to TRBD2. The sequence was obtained from an adult with an advanced solid tumor such as melanoma, head and neck, liver or kidney cancer. CDR3 residues: CASSRSWLAANTGELFF. CDR3 DNA: TGTGCCAGCAGTCGTAGCTGGCTAGCGGCGAACACCGGGGAGCTGTTTTTT.